This T cell receptor beta chain originates from a study of blood T cell repertoires in COVID-19. In the study overall: PBMCs, B-cell-depleted T cells, or T cells were the source of the cDNA or gDNA that made up the material.

How the authors handled the data: Amplification of reference gene primers provided the estimated nucleated cell counts. Some clones are missing from TCRdb's copy, which holds only in-frame ones; the method was immunoSEQ multiplex PCR. V, J and clone size are taken as reported in that table, and D and trimming were inferred from the DNA itself. This table holds 250,000 to 300,000 clones, about 91% found once. The CDR3 is 13 amino acids. Trimming took 7 bases from V and 6 from J; bases not matched to a gene: 6. The germline V gene encodes CDR1 LNHDA and CDR2 SQIVND (reference sequence). Membership in each cohort depended on participant-reported clinical history.

This receptor was identified in a human donor in a cohort exposed to, infected with or recovered from COVID-19 (not recorded which). The donor label of this sample is uncertain. The sequencing input was PBMCs or T cells enriched from blood (not recorded which). The chain combines TRBV19 with TRBJ2-5; TRBD1 matches 9 bases. CDR3 sequence (DNA): TGTGCCAGTAACCCCGGACAGGGGCAGACCCAGTACTTC. Residues: CASNPGQGQTQYF.